What follows are 28 T cell receptor beta chains derived from one specimen sequenced in a study of CD8 T cells in ankylosing spondylitis. Study-wide results and limits: Seven to nine highly homologous variants formed a TCR beta motif that appeared characteristic of ankylosing spondylitis blood.

Via MiXCR, TCRdb re-called the 5' RACE reads, giving one row per CDR3 protein. This table has around 770,000 distinct CDR3 sequences, about 20% appearing once. These receptors have no identified antigens. The sample comprised blood, either unsorted or a sorted T cell fraction (not recorded which). All receptors derive from a male donor with ankylosing spondylitis.

The chain uses TRBV12-3 or TRBV12-4 and TRBJ1-5; 9 bases fit TRBD1. The CDR3 extends over 17 amino acids. The V and J ends lost 4 bases and 6 bases, in that order; junction bases with no gene match: 13. The CDR3 region has the DNA TGTGCCAGCAGTTCGCAACAGGGGGCGCGGACTGGTCAGCCCCAGCATTTT. Translating gives CASSSQQGARTGQPQHF.

This clonotype has just a few counts. The chain carries TRBV12-3 or TRBV12-4 and TRBJ2-1; 10 bases are a match to TRBD2. This CDR3 has 14 amino acids. V lost 7 bases to trimming and J lost 10 bases; unmatched junction nucleotides: 10. CDR3 residues: CASNSLAGVGEQFF. In DNA, the CDR3 is TGTGCCAGCAATAGTCTAGCGGGAGTTGGAGAGCAGTTCTTC.

This rearrangement joins TRBV7-8 to TRBJ2-7; unclear D gene. This CDR3 contains 12 residues. Germline CDR1 reads SGHVS; CDR2 reads FQNEAQ. V was cut by 5 bases and J by 6 bases, with 11 bases left in between. The CDR3 loop is CASSPGLSEQYF. The CDR3 bases are TGTGCCAGCAGCCCGGGCCTTAGCGAGCAGTACTTC.

This clonotype appeared a few times. J is TRBJ1-1 and V is TRBV20-1; possible D gene TRBD1, 6 bases. Deletions cut 2 bases from V and 1 base from J, with 11 bases between. Germline V gene lookup returns CDR1 DFQATT and CDR2 SNEGSKA (reference sequence). The CDR3 totals 14 residues. DNA of the CDR3: TGCAGTGCTAGAATACCAGGGGCGAACACTGAAGCTTTCTTT. Translating it yields CSARIPGANTEAFF.

This chain uses TRBV25-1 with TRBJ2-1; D not resolved. This CDR3 contains 14 residues. Trimming stripped 1 base from V and 9 bases from J, with 13 bases between. Germline-derived CDR1 and CDR2 are MGHDK and SYGVNS. The CDR3 protein is CASSEFDPFTEQFF. In nucleotides, the CDR3 is TGTGCCAGCAGTGAATTTGACCCATTTACTGAGCAGTTCTTC.

The chain is built from TRBV9 and TRBJ1-1; D unclear. The V and J ends lost 6 bases and 1 base respectively, with 10 bases between them. CDR3 length equals 13 residues. The germline V gene encodes CDR1 SGDLS and CDR2 YYNGEE. The CDR3 region has the DNA TGTGCCAGCAACCTTGGGGAGAACACTGAAGCTTTCTTT. It yields the protein CASNLGENTEAFF.

This rearrangement joins TRBV12-3 or TRBV12-4 to TRBJ1-5; D is ambiguous. V was clipped by 6 bases and J by 5 bases, with 8 bases between them. The CDR3 runs to 12 residues. CDR3 sequence: CASSPTDQPQHF. CDR3 in DNA: TGTGCCAGCAGCCCGACGGATCAGCCCCAGCATTTT.

This clonotype has a handful of counts. The V call is TRBV3-1, the J call TRBJ2-1; TRBD2 agrees at 7 bases. Germline V lookup: CDR1 LGHDT, CDR2 YNNKEL (reference sequence). The V gene end was trimmed by 4 bases and the J gene end by 0 bases; junction bases not matched to a gene: 6. This CDR3 spans 16 amino acids. This CDR3 is CASSRELAGSYNEQFF. CDR3 nucleotide sequence: TGTGCCAGCAGCCGGGAATTAGCGGGCTCCTACAATGAGCAGTTCTTC.

This rearrangement joins TRBV11-2 to TRBJ2-7; 7 bases are shared with TRBD1. The CDR3 loop spans 15 amino acids. Germline V gene data show CDR1 as SGHAT and CDR2 as FQNNGV. After removal of 3 bases from V and 0 bases from J, the junction contained 5 bases not matched to a gene. This CDR3 is CASSLKQGISYEQYF. CDR3 coding DNA: TGTGCCAGCAGCTTGAAACAGGGGATCTCCTACGAGCAGTACTTC.

This sequence joins TRBV12-3 or TRBV12-4 and TRBJ2-3, with a weak D call TRBD2 (5 bases). The CDR3 loop spans 11 amino acids. The V and J ends lost 10 bases and 8 bases respectively, with 13 bases between them. CDR3 DNA: TGTGCCATTCAAACCGGAGGTACGCAGTATTTT. This gives the protein CAIQTGGTQYF.

The chain is built from TRBV7-6 and TRBJ2-5; D might be TRBD1 or TRBD2, each matching 5 bases. CDR1 and CDR2 from the germline V gene are SGHVS and FNYEAQ. The CDR3 is made up of 15 amino acids. V gave up 1 base and J gave up 0 bases, with 9 bases separating them. The CDR3 loop is CASSLGDPYQETQYF. The DNA of the CDR3 is TGTGCCAGCAGCTTAGGGGACCCGTACCAAGAGACCCAGTACTTC.

This clonotype was seen a few times. V is TRBV4-2 and J is TRBJ1-6, with 9 bases that match TRBD1. The germline CDR1 and CDR2 sequences are LGHNA and YNFKEQ. This CDR3 has 16 residues. V was clipped by 0 bases and J by 9 bases; unmatched bases: 6. CDR3 in amino acids: CASSQEQDRGVSPLHF. As DNA, the CDR3 is TGTGCCAGCAGCCAAGAGCAGGACAGGGGTGTTTCACCCCTCCACTTT.

The rearrangement joins TRBV5-1 to TRBJ1-2, with no clear D. CDR1 is SGHRS and CDR2 is YFSETQ in the germline V gene. The CDR3 covers 14 residues. With 0 bases removed from V and 2 bases from J, the gap between germline ends came to 8 bases. The DNA of the CDR3 is TGCGCCAGCAGCTTGGAGGCAGACAACTATGGCTACACCTTC. Translated: CASSLEADNYGYTF.

This clonotype was detected a few times. The CDR3: CASSRGTSGSETQYF. The CDR3 nucleotides read TGCGCCAGCAGCCGAGGGACTAGCGGGAGTGAGACCCAGTACTTC. The V gene is TRBV4-1, the J gene TRBJ2-5; 14 positions match TRBD2. CDR1 and CDR2 from the germline V gene are MGHRA and YSYEKL. With 4 bases clipped from V and 5 bases from J, the junction kept 3 bases outside the gene matches. The CDR3 runs to 15 residues.

J is TRBJ2-1 and V is TRBV29-1, with 9 bases lining up with TRBD2. Losses at the gene ends were 8 bases for V and 8 bases for J; bases not matched to a gene: 10. The CDR3 is 13 amino acids. Germline values: CDR1 SQVTM, CDR2 ANQGSEA. This CDR3 is CSIRLAVGHEQFF. DNA for the CDR3: TGCAGCATTAGACTAGCGGTAGGCCATGAGCAGTTCTTC.

V gene TRBV20-1 combines with J gene TRBJ2-5, with a possible D match to TRBD1 (6 bases). The germline V and J ends were trimmed by 3 bases and 5 bases, with 10 bases remaining between them. The CDR3 totals 12 residues. The germline V gene has CDR1 DFQATT and CDR2 SNEGSKA (reference sequence). The CDR3 loop is CSASRGRETQYF. For the CDR3, the DNA is TGCAGTGCTAGCAGGGGCCGGGAGACCCAGTACTTC.

This clonotype was detected only a few times. The chain couples TRBV20-1 to TRBJ2-7, with 8 bases lining up with TRBD2. V trimming: 6 bases; J trimming: 3 bases; junction bases outside the gene matches: 7. The germline V gene has CDR1 DFQATT and CDR2 SNEGSKA (reference sequence). CDR3 length: 13 amino acids. The CDR3 region has the DNA TGCAGTGCCACGGGGGGGCTCGTCTACGAGCAGTACTTC. Amino acids: CSATGGLVYEQYF.

This clonotype was recorded many times. V gene TRBV12-3 or TRBV12-4 combines with J gene TRBJ1-2; 7 nucleotides align to TRBD1. The CDR3 sequence is 13 residues long. The V and J ends lost 6 bases and 4 bases, in that order; junction bases with no gene match: 5. This CDR3 is CASRSTGTYGYTF. For the CDR3, the DNA is TGTGCCAGCAGGTCGACAGGGACCTATGGCTACACCTTC.

The chain combines TRBV28 with TRBJ2-3; 10 nucleotides line up with TRBD2. Germline CDR1 reads MDHEN; CDR2 reads SYDVKM. The CDR3 totals 15 residues. Trimming cost V 3 bases and J 4 bases; bases outside gene matches: 4. CDR3 sequence: CASSLASGSPDTQYF. The DNA of the CDR3 is TGTGCCAGCAGTTTGGCTAGCGGGAGTCCAGATACGCAGTATTTT.

The sample holds many counts of this clonotype. CDR3: CASSPRAGQTEAFF. For the CDR3, the DNA is TGCGCCAGCAGCCCCCGAGCCGGACAGACTGAAGCTTTCTTT. V and J are TRBV5-1 and TRBJ1-1; TRBD1 might be the D (6 bases). The CDR3 spans 14 residues. The germline V gene encodes CDR1 SGHRS and CDR2 YFSETQ. V lost 4 bases to trimming and J lost 5 bases, with 15 bases between them.

This clonotype was detected ten times or more. The chain couples TRBV27 to TRBJ2-3; 13 bases align to TRBD2. Germline CDR1 MNHEY, CDR2 SMNVEV (reference sequence). The CDR3 is made up of 18 amino acids. The ends lost 2 bases at V and 2 bases at J; junction bases unmatched: 7. The CDR3 region has the DNA TGTGCCAGCAGTTTAGCCGGGACTAGCGGGACCCCCACAGATACGCAGTATTTT. Protein sequence: CASSLAGTSGTPTDTQYF.

This chain joins TRBV30 and TRBJ1-2, with D unclear. The ends were cut back, 0 bases at V and 7 bases at J, with 18 bases in the middle. The CDR3 sequence is 15 residues long. Per germline, CDR1 GTSNPN and CDR2 SVGIG (reference sequence). The CDR3 here is CAWSVVSTEITGYTF. CDR3 DNA: TGTGCCTGGAGTGTAGTGTCTACAGAGATAACTGGCTACACCTTC.

This CDR3 reads CASIKNNEQFF. The CDR3 coding sequence is TGTGCCAGCATCAAAAACAATGAGCAGTTCTTC. This sequence joins TRBV6-6 and TRBJ2-1; unclear D gene. The CDR3 sequence is 11 residues long. V was trimmed by 7 bases and J by 5 bases, leaving 6 bases between them. CDR1 and CDR2 from the germline V gene are MNHNY and SVGAGI (reference sequence).

This chain uses TRBV30 with TRBJ2-1; D remains ambiguous. Germline assignment: CDR1 GTSNPN and CDR2 SVGIG (reference sequence). This CDR3 is built from 12 residues. Trimming took 1 base from V and 8 from J, leaving 9 bases between them. This CDR3 reads CAWSASRYEQFF. The CDR3 nucleotides read TGTGCCTGGAGTGCCTCGAGGTATGAGCAGTTCTTC.

Many counts were recorded for this clonotype. The chain uses TRBV7-6 and TRBJ2-5; D call uncertain. V lost 6 bases, J lost 5 bases, and 13 bases lay in between. CDR3 length: 13 residues. CDR1 is SGHVS, CDR2 FNYEAQ, per germline. The CDR3 protein is CASSRRRSETQYF. CDR3 DNA sequence: TGTGCCAGCAGTCGTCGTCGTTCGGAGACCCAGTACTTC. Combining the CDR3 with reference TRBV7-6 and TRBJ2-5 gives the whole variable domain GAGVSQSPRYKVTKRGQDVALRCDPISGHVSLYWYRQALGQGPEFLTYFNYEAQQDKSGLPNDRFSAERPEGSISTLTIQRTEQRDSAMYRCASSRRRSETQYFGPGTRLLVL.

This clonotype was seen a few times. The rearrangement links TRBV7-2 to TRBJ1-2; D is unclear. The CDR3 has 15 residues. In germline, CDR1 is SGHTA, CDR2 FQGNSA. Deletions cut 0 bases from V and 2 bases from J, with 10 bases between. The CDR3 DNA reads as TGTGCCAGCAGCTTAGCGGCTTCCCAGAACTATGGCTACACCTTC. It specifies CASSLAASQNYGYTF.

At least ten counts were recorded for this clonotype. V usage is TRBV12-3 or TRBV12-4 and J usage is TRBJ1-6, with a weak D call TRBD1 (5 bases). V was pared by 5 bases and J by 10 bases, with 9 bases between. The length of the CDR3 is 12 residues. CDR3 DNA sequence: TGTGCCAGCAGTCCAGGGCCCTCACCCCTCCACTTT. It specifies CASSPGPSPLHF.

The rearrangement joins TRBV27 to TRBJ2-1, with D possibly being TRBD1 or TRBD2 (5 bases each). This CDR3 region has 14 residues. Looked up from germline, CDR1 is MNHEY and CDR2 is SMNVEV (reference sequence). V lost 0 bases and J 6 bases, leaving 9 bases between the germline ends. In DNA, the CDR3 is TGTGCCAGCAGTTTATCTGGGGACGGCAATGAGCAGTTCTTC. Encoded protein: CASSLSGDGNEQFF.